The 25 T cell receptor beta chains presented below share a single source sample, sequenced in a study of vaccination effects on CD4 cells after COVID-19. Sequencing used immunoSEQ multiplex PCR; TCRdb keeps in-frame clones, though not all of them. The sample records some 24,000 clones, 76% being singletons. Using viral peptide pools, the ViraFEST assay grew out antigen-specific CD4+ T cells prior to sequencing. With approximately ten days of culture completed, CD4+ T cells were isolated. Among the vaccine recipients, none had a prior SARS-CoV-2 infection, and nucleocapsid antibodies were negative. The antigens of these receptors remain unknown. This sample comprised CD4+ T cells from PBMCs cultured with HCoV-NL63 spike peptides, obtained before COVID-19 vaccination. The receptors come from a human donor who received a COVID-19 vaccine.

The CDR3 nucleotides are TGTGCCAGCAAATCCTCGGGTCTAGCCTACGAGCAGTACTTC. It codes for CASKSSGLAYEQYF. The chain combines TRBV2 with TRBJ2-7; D ambiguous. Per germline, CDR1 SNHLY and CDR2 FYNNEI. CDR3 size: 14 residues. V was clipped by 7 bases and J by 2 bases, with 15 bases between them.

This clone is medium-sized. Other DNA sequences of this sample code for an identical CDR3. The chain uses TRBV6-5 and TRBJ1-1; 7 bases are shared with TRBD1. V shed 3 bases, J shed 5 bases, and the junction held 6 bases outside the gene matches. This CDR3 has 14 amino acids. In germline, CDR1 is MNHEY, CDR2 SVGAGI. The CDR3 DNA reads as TGTGCCAGCAGTTATTACAGGGGAAATACTGAAGCTTTCTTT. Protein sequence: CASSYYRGNTEAFF.

The chain has TRBV7-6 and TRBJ2-3, with TRBD1 matching over 8 bases. Germline trimming cut 6 bases from V and 4 bases from J; bases unmatched to any gene: 18. The CDR3 covers 18 residues. Germline values: CDR1 SGHVS, CDR2 FNYEAQ. CDR3 protein: CASSQTGEAAVWADTQYF. In nucleotides, the CDR3 is TGTGCCAGCAGTCAGACAGGGGAAGCGGCAGTTTGGGCAGATACGCAGTATTTT.

The table lists this clone with a few counts. This chain links TRBV7-6 with TRBJ2-6; no firm D call. V gave up 4 bases and J gave up 0 bases, with 13 bases separating them. The germline gives CDR1 SGHVS, CDR2 FNYEAQ. The CDR3 totals 17 residues. CDR3 sequence (DNA): TGTGCCAGCAGCTCCGGACCGCTCATCTCTGGGGCCAACGTCCTGACTTTC. Amino acid sequence: CASSSGPLISGANVLTF.

The V and J genes are TRBV6-5 and TRBJ1-6; D perhaps matches TRBD1 (5 bases). Germline loops: CDR1 MNHEY, CDR2 SVGAGI. The CDR3 loop spans 14 amino acids. V shed 7 bases and J shed 10 bases, with 17 bases lying between them. CDR3 residues: CASTFQTAGSPLHF. CDR3 nucleotides: TGTGCCAGCACCTTCCAGACAGCCGGGTCACCCCTCCACTTT.

The chain uses TRBV4-1 and TRBJ2-1, with 11 bases that match TRBD2. CDR1 and CDR2 (germline): MGHRA, YSYEKL. Germline trimming cut 1 base from V and 4 bases from J; bases unmatched to any gene: 6. The CDR3 sequence is 17 residues long. The CDR3 nucleotides are TGCGCCAGCAGCCAAGGGGGACTAGCGGTGATATACAATGAGCAGTTCTTC. Protein product: CASSQGGLAVIYNEQFF.

The chain couples TRBV3-1 (or the pseudogene TRBV3-2) to TRBJ2-3, with 9 bases matching TRBD2. The CDR3 is 15 amino acids. Trimming removed 3 bases from V and 10 bases from J; junction bases left unmatched: 11. Germline V lookup: CDR1 LGHDT, CDR2 YNNKEL (reference sequence). The CDR3 reads CASSQVRGRAFAQYF. For the CDR3, the DNA is TGTGCCAGCAGCCAGGTCCGCGGGAGGGCCTTCGCGCAGTATTTT.

This clone was picked up one time. The chain recombines TRBV7-8 with TRBJ2-2; TRBD1 matches at 9 bases. The germline gives CDR1 SGHVS, CDR2 FQNEAQ. V was clipped by 8 bases and J by 6 bases; unmatched bases: 13. This CDR3 is 16 amino acids long. CDR3 loop: CASWVGTGNIAGELFF. For the CDR3, the DNA is TGTGCCAGCTGGGTTGGGACAGGGAATATCGCCGGGGAGCTGTTTTTT.

This rearrangement joins TRBV27 to TRBJ2-2; D is unresolved. Trimming shortened V by 8 bases and J by 5 bases, and 15 bases separated the two germline ends. CDR3 size: 14 residues. In germline, CDR1 is MNHEY, CDR2 SMNVEV (reference sequence). CDR3 loop: CASSPWLGTGELFF. The CDR3 DNA is TGTGCCAGCTCCCCCTGGCTAGGGACCGGGGAGCTGTTTTTT.

The chain links TRBV6-6 to TRBJ1-1; D is possibly TRBD1 (6 bases). The V end was cut by 1 base, the J end by 4 bases, with 13 bases between. The germline gives CDR1 MNHNY, CDR2 SVGAGI (reference sequence). CDR3 length: 15 residues. The CDR3 spells CASSYLVGGGTEAFF. CDR3 nucleotides: TGTGCCAGCAGTTACTTGGTGGGGGGCGGCACTGAAGCTTTCTTT.

The chain couples TRBV5-4 to TRBJ1-4; D uncertain. CDR1 and CDR2 from the germline V gene are SGHNT and YYREEE (reference sequence). The CDR3 contains 15 residues. Trimming removed 4 bases at V and 2 bases at J, with 12 bases between. The CDR3 sequence is CASSTLGGTNEKLFF. In DNA, the CDR3 is TGTGCCAGCAGCACCCTGGGTGGGACTAATGAAAAACTGTTTTTT.

The chain is built from TRBV14 and TRBJ2-7, with 11 nucleotides matching TRBD2. Germline V gene data show CDR1 as SGHDN and CDR2 as FVKESK. The CDR3 totals 18 residues. Germline trimming cut 1 base from V and 0 bases from J; bases unmatched to any gene: 8. CDR3 protein: CASSQGRLAGRLSYEQYF. The DNA of the CDR3 is TGTGCCAGCAGCCAAGGGAGACTAGCGGGGAGACTCTCCTACGAGCAGTACTTC.

The genes are TRBV6-5 and TRBJ1-5; D is unresolved. V dropped 4 bases and J dropped 2 bases, with 15 bases sitting between them. Germline-derived CDR1 and CDR2 are MNHEY and SVGAGI. This CDR3 comprises 16 residues. The CDR3 here is CASSFGGPFGNQPQHF. Written as DNA, the CDR3 is TGTGCCAGCAGTTTTGGAGGGCCCTTTGGCAATCAGCCCCAGCATTTT.

This chain links TRBV9 with TRBJ1-1; weak D call: TRBD1 (5 bases). Trimming took 4 bases from V and 0 from J, leaving 13 bases between them. The CDR3 is 15 residues long. Looked up from germline, CDR1 is SGDLS and CDR2 is YYNGEE. The CDR3 loop is CASSLGGRLNTEAFF. The CDR3 DNA reads TGTGCCAGCAGCCTGGGGGGACGCCTGAACACTGAAGCTTTCTTT.

The V call is TRBV20-1, the J call TRBJ2-6; tentatively, D is TRBD2 (7 bases). This CDR3 has 17 amino acids. Germline V gives CDR1 DFQATT, CDR2 SNEGSKA (reference sequence). Trimming pared 3 bases from V and 1 base from J, leaving 16 bases between. CDR3 coding DNA: TGCAGTGCTAGTAGGGGGGGCTTCGGGTCTGGGGCCAACGTCCTGACTTTC. Amino acid sequence: CSASRGGFGSGANVLTF.

This sequence joins TRBV16 and TRBJ1-5; no clear D. The V gene's germline CDR1 is KGHSY and CDR2 FQNENV. The V and J ends lost 6 bases and 3 bases respectively, with 15 bases between them. The CDR3 sequence is 15 residues long. In DNA, the CDR3 is TGTGCCAGCAGTCTCCTAGGCAGGTTCAATCAGCCCCAGCATTTT. Its translation is CASSLLGRFNQPQHF.

V gene TRBV11-3 combines with J gene TRBJ2-7; TRBD1 agrees at 8 bases. Germline lookup yields CDR1 SGHNT and CDR2 YENEEA. The ends lost 5 bases at V and 7 bases at J; junction bases unmatched: 16. This CDR3 is 16 amino acids long. Written as DNA, the CDR3 is TGTGCCAGCAGCCCCTGGCCAACGACAGGGGCGGGGGAGCAGTACTTC. Its translation: CASSPWPTTGAGEQYF.

The chain carries TRBV18 and TRBJ2-1; D is uncertain. V dropped 3 bases and J dropped 3 bases, with 6 bases sitting between them. This CDR3 comprises 13 residues. CDR1 and CDR2 (germline): KGHSH, LQKENI. The CDR3 is CASSPPDYNEQFF. The CDR3 DNA follows: TGTGCCAGCTCACCGCCGGACTACAATGAGCAGTTCTTC. Complete variable domain (other parts from reference TRBV18 and TRBJ2-1): NAGVMQNPRHLVRRRGQEARLRCSPMKGHSHVYWYRQLPEEGLKFMVYLQKENIIDESGMPKERFSAEFPKEGPSILRIQQVVRGDSAAYFCASSPPDYNEQFFGPGTRLTVL.

This chain connects TRBV7-9 to TRBJ2-7; TRBD1 aligns across 7 bases. The CDR3 is made up of 16 amino acids. Germline V gene lookup returns CDR1 SEHNR and CDR2 FQNEAQ (reference sequence). With 0 bases clipped from V and 3 bases from J, the junction kept 8 bases outside the gene matches. CDR3 coding DNA: TGTGCCAGCAGCTTAGCGTCCGGGACAGTGCTCTACGAGCAGTACTTC. Its translation: CASSLASGTVLYEQYF.

This chain joins TRBV5-4 and TRBJ2-1, with TRBD2 matching over 11 bases. CDR3 size: 15 residues. Germline CDR1 reads SGHNT; CDR2 reads YYREEE (reference sequence). After removal of 5 bases from V and 4 bases from J, the junction contained 5 bases not matched to a gene. The CDR3 coding sequence is TGTGCCAGCAGTTCCGGACTAGCGGGTTACAATGAGCAGTTCTTC. This gives the protein CASSSGLAGYNEQFF.

The J gene is TRBJ2-5, the V gene TRBV21-1; the D call of TRBD2 is as the table states it, not checked on the DNA. TRBV21-1 is an annotated pseudogene. The CDR3 loop spans 17 amino acids. The CDR3 protein is CASSKALTTSGKETQYF. The CDR3 DNA sequence: TGTGCCAGCAGCAAAGCGCTTACGACTAGCGGTAAAGAGACCCAGTACTTC.

The chain employs TRBV2 and TRBJ2-1; perhaps D is TRBD1 or TRBD2 (5 bases each). Trimming pared 3 bases from V and 0 bases from J, leaving 9 bases between. The CDR3 totals 15 residues. Germline CDR1 is SNHLY and CDR2 is FYNNEI. The chain's CDR3 is CASSEQGPSYNEQFF. The DNA of the CDR3 is TGTGCCAGCAGTGAGCAGGGACCCTCCTACAATGAGCAGTTCTTC.

This rearrangement joins TRBV25-1 to TRBJ2-5; possibly TRBD1 or TRBD2 for D (5 bases each). The CDR3 runs to 18 residues. CDR1 is MGHDK, CDR2 SYGVNS, per germline. Trimming took off 6 bases at V and 5 bases at J, with 28 bases between the two ends. CDR3: CASSKTKQEVLDLETQYF. CDR3 sequence (DNA): TGTGCCAGCAGCAAGACCAAACAGGAGGTCTTGGATTTGGAGACCCAGTACTTC.

V is TRBV14 and J is TRBJ1-2; D may be TRBD1 (5 bases). Trimming removed 4 bases at V and 5 bases at J, with 8 bases between. This CDR3 is built from 12 residues. The germline V gene has CDR1 SGHDN and CDR2 FVKESK. DNA of the CDR3: TGTGCCAGCAGCCTGGGGGAATATGGCTACACCTTC. Amino acid sequence: CASSLGEYGYTF.

The chain carries TRBV5-1 and TRBJ2-1; no clear D gene. V gave up 0 bases and J gave up 10 bases, with 5 bases separating them. In germline, CDR1 is SGHRS, CDR2 YFSETQ. The CDR3 has 11 residues. The CDR3 sequence: CASSLGREQFF. DNA of the CDR3: TGCGCCAGCAGCTTGGGTCGCGAGCAGTTCTTC. Based on the CDR3 plus reference TRBV5-1 and TRBJ2-1, the full variable domain is KAGVTQTPRYLIKTRGQQVTLSCSPISGHRSVSWYQQTPGQGLQFLFEYFSETQRNKGNFPGRFSGRQFSNSRSEMNVSTLELGDSALYLCASSLGREQFFGPGTRLTVL.